This T cell receptor (beta chain) was captured by sequencing in a study of cytotoxic CD8 clonotypes in ibrutinib-treated CLL. Study summary: After a median of about 70 months, around 15 patients stayed remitted and about twelve progressed; responses had been partial in some 25 and complete in 2. The average sample held roughly 250,000 productive templates and around 87,000 productive rearrangements.

The assay was immunoSEQ multiplex PCR, and TCRdb's table has in-frame clones only and misses some. Among 110,000 to 150,000 clones, about 78% were seen once, and the ten largest hold around 5%. In regard to this clone: Its specificity is unknown.

General observations from the study: Patients showed higher baseline clonality than age-matched healthy donors, and it tracked circulating CD8+ T-cell counts.

V was trimmed by 1 base and J by 5 bases, leaving 8 bases between them. Germline CDR1 is SEHNR and CDR2 is FQNEAQ (reference sequence). The CDR3 consists of 13 residues. The sample consisted of PBMCs, taken after 24 months of ibrutinib treatment. This receptor was obtained from a human donor with chronic lymphocytic leukemia. V and J are TRBV7-9 and TRBJ1-2; D is uncertain. CDR3 in amino acids: CASSLGAGYGYTF. Written as DNA, the CDR3 is TGTGCCAGCAGCTTAGGCGCGGGGTATGGCTACACCTTC.